The 25 T cell receptor beta chains reported below all come from one sample, sequenced in a study of T-cell memory formation after mild COVID-19. In TCRdb, the 5' RACE reads were re-called with MiXCR into one record per CDR3 protein. The sample gives about 360,000 distinct CDR3 sequences, roughly an eighth of which show up once; 22% is in the top ten. Sequencing was performed on PBMCs or a T cell subset sorted from them (not recorded which). These receptors all come from a man in his late teens or twenties who had mild COVID-19 (a few samples of this study predate the infection). Cell type and time point are not known.

The gene calls are TRBV6-5 and TRBJ1-2; 7 bases align to TRBD1. Trimming took 7 bases from V and 6 from J; bases not matched to a gene: 11. Germline CDR1 and CDR2: MNHEY and SVGAGI. The CDR3 spans 14 residues. CDR3 sequence: CASTNHRGMNGYTF. In DNA, the CDR3 is TGTGCCAGCACCAATCACAGGGGAATGAATGGCTACACCTTC.

This clonotype was found a few times. This chain connects TRBV11-2 to TRBJ1-6, with D maybe TRBD1 (5 bases). CDR1 and CDR2 from the germline V gene are SGHAT and FQNNGV. This CDR3 contains 17 residues. Trimming removed 0 bases from V and 7 bases from J, with 16 bases in between. The CDR3: CASSLDEWDRVNSPLHF. For the CDR3, the DNA is TGTGCCAGCAGCTTAGATGAGTGGGACCGAGTCAATTCACCCCTCCACTTT.

The chain is built from TRBV29-1 and TRBJ2-3; D not certain. V was trimmed by 5 bases and J by 2 bases, leaving 11 bases between them. The CDR3 runs 13 residues. Germline V CDR1 and CDR2: SQVTM, ANQGSEA. CDR3 loop: CSVHGPSTDTQYF. The CDR3 coding sequence is TGCAGCGTTCATGGCCCCTCCACAGATACGCAGTATTTT.

This clonotype appeared many times. The V gene is TRBV7-2, the J gene TRBJ2-5; D may be TRBD1 (5 bases). CDR3 size: 16 residues. Germline V lookup: CDR1 SGHTA, CDR2 FQGNSA. The V and J ends lost 0 bases and 0 bases respectively, with 11 bases between them. CDR3: CASSLAKGLDQETQYF. CDR3 in DNA: TGTGCCAGCAGCTTAGCGAAGGGGCTGGACCAAGAGACCCAGTACTTC.

V is TRBV7-2 and J is TRBJ1-1; 7 bases fit TRBD1. The junction had 6 bases not matched to a gene; V was cut back by 4 bases and J by 7 bases. The CDR3 totals 13 residues. CDR1 and CDR2 from the germline V gene are SGHTA and FQGNSA. This CDR3 reads CASSSGGGYEAFF. The DNA of the CDR3 is TGTGCCAGCAGCTCAGGGGGAGGTTATGAAGCTTTCTTT.

This clonotype has at least ten counts. This sequence joins TRBV4-2 and TRBJ2-1, with 12 bases lining up with TRBD2. The CDR3 covers 16 residues. Germline V gene data show CDR1 as LGHNA and CDR2 as YNFKEQ. After removal of 2 bases from V and 8 bases from J, the junction contained 7 bases not matched to a gene. The CDR3 DNA reads TGTGCCAGCAGCCAATCCCTAGCGGGGGGGCAGGATGAGCAGTTCTTC. Translating it yields CASSQSLAGGQDEQFF.

The chain joins TRBV5-4 to TRBJ2-5; 14 bases are shared with TRBD2. Germline trimming cut 4 bases from V and 3 bases from J; bases unmatched to any gene: 5. CDR3 length: 16 residues. Germline CDR1 and CDR2: SGHNT and YYREEE (reference sequence). In DNA, the CDR3 is TGTGCCAGCAGCCCGGGGACTAGCGGGGGTGAAGAGACCCAGTACTTC. Residues: CASSPGTSGGEETQYF.

This clonotype came up a few times. The J gene is TRBJ1-4, the V gene TRBV9, with a possible D match to TRBD1 (5 bases). This CDR3 comprises 16 residues. Germline lookup yields CDR1 SGDLS and CDR2 YYNGEE. V lost 4 bases and J 5 bases, leaving 18 bases between the germline ends. CDR3 sequence (DNA): TGTGCCAGCAGCCTTAGGGACGCCCACCCCAATGAAAAACTGTTTTTT. Amino acid sequence: CASSLRDAHPNEKLFF.

This chain joins TRBV4-2 and TRBJ2-1, with 7 bases lining up with TRBD1. Unmatched junction bases numbered 8, after V lost 1 base and J lost 8 bases. The CDR3 is 15 amino acids. Per germline, CDR1 LGHNA and CDR2 YNFKEQ. As DNA, the CDR3 is TGTGCCAGCAGCCAAGGGGACAGTAGTTCCGATGAGCAGTTCTTC. Protein sequence: CASSQGDSSSDEQFF.

The chain couples TRBV27 to TRBJ1-2; a weak D match, TRBD1 (6 bases). V lost 6 bases to trimming and J lost 4 bases, with 12 bases between them. Germline CDR1 and CDR2: MNHEY and SMNVEV (reference sequence). This CDR3 comprises 13 residues. CDR3 residues: CASRPQGVYGYTF. CDR3 bases: TGTGCCAGCAGACCACAGGGCGTCTATGGCTACACCTTC.

This chain connects TRBV6-6 to TRBJ2-7; TRBD2 aligns across 9 bases. In germline, CDR1 is MNHNY, CDR2 SVGAGI (reference sequence). V lost 6 bases to trimming and J lost 4 bases; unmatched junction nucleotides: 4. The CDR3 length is 13 residues. CDR3 nucleotide sequence: TGTGCCAGCAGCGCGGGGGGGCCTTACGAGCAGTACGTC. This codes for CASSAGGPYEQYV.

This clonotype was observed a handful of times. This chain's CDR3 is CASSSTGTLGLNYEQYV. In DNA form, the CDR3 reads TGTGCCAGCAGCTCCACCGGGACCCTGGGGCTGAACTACGAGCAGTACGTC. The rearrangement links TRBV7-9 to TRBJ2-7; D is perhaps TRBD1 or TRBD2 (5 bases each). CDR1 is SEHNR and CDR2 is FQNEAQ in the germline V gene (reference sequence). Trimming removed 4 bases at V and 3 bases at J, with 22 bases between. This CDR3 comprises 17 residues.

The chain uses TRBV20-1 and TRBJ2-1; D not resolved. Trimming shortened V by 5 bases and J by 9 bases, and 14 bases separated the two germline ends. The CDR3 is made up of 12 amino acids. In germline, CDR1 is DFQATT, CDR2 SNEGSKA (reference sequence). CDR3 residues: CSAPEQTVEQFF. CDR3 bases: TGCAGTGCTCCCGAACAGACGGTTGAGCAGTTCTTC.

This clonotype turned up a few times. V and J are TRBV7-9 and TRBJ2-2; 8 bases line up with TRBD1. This CDR3 has 15 amino acids. With V trimmed by 4 bases and J by 3 bases, 4 bases remained unmatched. CDR1 SEHNR and CDR2 FQNEAQ come from the germline V gene (reference sequence). The CDR3 loop is CASSYDRGHTGELFF. CDR3 nucleotides: TGTGCCAGCAGCTACGACAGGGGACACACCGGGGAGCTGTTTTTT.

This clonotype was recorded a few times. The chain combines TRBV4-3 with TRBJ2-1; the match to TRBD2 covers 9 bases. There are 14 residues in the CDR3. Germline V gene sequence: CDR1 LGHNA, CDR2 YSLEER. The V and J ends lost 5 bases and 9 bases, in that order; junction bases with no gene match: 8. The CDR3 nucleotides are TGCGCCAGCAGCAGGGGACTAGCTCAGAGTGAGCAGTTCTTC. Translation: CASSRGLAQSEQFF.

This clonotype was counted a few times. The V and J genes are TRBV27 and TRBJ1-5, with TRBD1 matching over 9 bases. Trimming removed 2 bases from V and 0 bases from J; junction bases left unmatched: 5. The CDR3 consists of 17 residues. In germline, CDR1 is MNHEY, CDR2 SMNVEV (reference sequence). CDR3 nucleotides: TGTGCCAGCAGTTTAGGACAGGGGCGGTATAGCAATCAGCCCCAGCATTTT. As protein: CASSLGQGRYSNQPQHF.

This clonotype was seen many times. The chain combines TRBV7-9 with TRBJ2-1, with TRBD1 as a possible D gene (6 bases). There are 13 residues in the CDR3. Germline-derived CDR1 and CDR2 are SEHNR and FQNEAQ (reference sequence). The ends were cut back, 5 bases at V and 7 bases at J, with 12 bases in the middle. The CDR3 bases are TGTGCCAGCAGCCGCACACAGGGAAATGAGCAGTTCTTC. Amino acid sequence: CASSRTQGNEQFF.

There are a few counts of this clonotype. The chain has TRBV18 and TRBJ2-5; D not certain. V was trimmed by 5 bases and J by 1 base, leaving 23 bases between them. CDR1 and CDR2 from the germline V gene are KGHSH and LQKENI. The CDR3 is 18 residues long. CDR3 in DNA: TGTGCCAGCTCAGAATCCGGTGGTGGATTCCTTCTCCAAGAGACCCAGTACTTC. It is translated as CASSESGGGFLLQETQYF.

At least ten counts were recorded for this clonotype. DNA for the CDR3: TGCGCCAGCAGCCAGGTTGGACAGTCCTATGGCTACACCTTC. It codes for CASSQVGQSYGYTF. The chain combines TRBV5-1 with TRBJ1-2; D is possibly TRBD1 (6 bases). V lost 4 bases and J lost 4, with 14 bases in between. The CDR3 is 14 residues long. Germline CDR1 and CDR2: SGHRS and YFSETQ.

This clonotype was seen more than once but under ten times. The chain employs TRBV20-1 and TRBJ1-5; D gene ambiguous. CDR3 size: 12 residues. V was pared by 7 bases and J by 0 bases, with 7 bases between. CDR1 DFQATT and CDR2 SNEGSKA come from the germline V gene (reference sequence). Here the CDR3 reads CSVWYSNQPQHF. The CDR3 DNA reads TGCAGTGTCTGGTATAGCAATCAGCCCCAGCATTTT.

This clonotype was seen a few times. This sequence joins TRBV5-1 and TRBJ2-1, with 8 bases identical to TRBD1. V shed 0 bases and J 9 bases; nucleotides not matched to a gene: 5. Per germline, CDR1 SGHRS and CDR2 YFSETQ. The CDR3 runs 14 residues. The CDR3 DNA reads TGCGCCAGCAGCTTGGGACAGGGGACCGTTGAGCAGTTCTTC. Its protein product is CASSLGQGTVEQFF.

V gene TRBV18 combines with J gene TRBJ1-2; D may be TRBD1 (5 bases). The CDR3 has 17 residues. The germline V gene encodes CDR1 KGHSH and CDR2 LQKENI. Trimming took 6 bases from V and 0 from J, leaving 20 bases between them. The CDR3 DNA follows: TGTGCCAGCTCGCTAACCTCGACAGTGCGCCCTAACTATGGCTACACCTTC. This encodes CASSLTSTVRPNYGYTF.

This clonotype came up a few times. V and J are TRBV29-1 and TRBJ2-4, with D perhaps matching TRBD1 or TRBD2 (5 bases each). Germline lookup yields CDR1 SQVTM and CDR2 ANQGSEA. The V end was cut by 1 base, the J end by 7 bases, with 8 bases between. The CDR3 totals 12 residues. DNA of the CDR3: TGCAGCGTTGAAGGGGGGTGGAACATTCAGTACTTC. Translation gives CSVEGGWNIQYF.

This chain links TRBV5-4 with TRBJ2-2; tentatively, D is TRBD1 (5 bases). V lost 1 base and J lost 0, with 7 bases in between. Germline CDR1 reads SGHNT; CDR2 reads YYREEE (reference sequence). The CDR3 has 15 residues. The CDR3 DNA is TGTGCCAGCAGCTTGTACAGGTCGAACACCGGGGAGCTGTTTTTT. It yields the protein CASSLYRSNTGELFF.

In this sample, this clonotype turned up a few times. This rearrangement joins TRBV29-1 to TRBJ2-1, with D possibly TRBD1 on 5 matching bases. V was cut by 4 bases and J by 7 bases, with 14 bases left in between. CDR1 and CDR2 from the germline V gene are SQVTM and ANQGSEA. This CDR3 contains 13 residues. The CDR3, as DNA: TGCAGCGTTGTCAGGCAGGGTGGTAATGAGCAGTTCTTC. Amino acids: CSVVRQGGNEQFF.